The T cell receptor (beta chain) described here comes from a study of control samples from healthy donors and cancer patients. Using immunoSEQ multiplex PCR, the repertoire was profiled, and TCRdb retains in-frame clones only, with some absent. The repertoire holds around 96,000 clones, with 85% to 95% as singletons. Trimming at V came to 1 base and at J to 4 bases, leaving 13 bases not matched to a gene. CDR3 length: 17 residues. Per the germline V gene, CDR1 is SGHTA and CDR2 is FQGNSA. This receptor was identified in a man aged 18 to 29 in good health. This rearrangement joins TRBV7-2 to TRBJ2-7, with TRBD2 identical over 7 bases. The sample consisted of blood. DNA for the CDR3: TGTGCCAGCAGCTTAGAGGGCGTCGGGGCGGGAGCTTACGAGCAGTACTTC. Translating gives CASSLEGVGAGAYEQYF.